These T cell receptor beta chains were read from a single sample in a study of blood T cell repertoires in COVID-19. The method was immunoSEQ multiplex PCR; TCRdb's version includes in-frame clones alone and lacks a portion of them. The sample has about 480,000 clones; roughly nine tenths are singletons. Input material: PBMCs or T cells enriched from blood (not recorded which). Receptor source: a woman aged 55-75 years who had recovered from COVID-19. Each CDR3 is given with its conserved first and last residue. D genes are given only for firm matches. Some rows mark clone size as missing; the rest say once, few, many or name a class of expanded clone.

v_call	j_call	d_call	clone_size	cdr3_aa	cdr3_nt
TRBV4-1	TRBJ1-4	NA	NA	CASSQWAEIQPNEKLFF	TGCGCCAGCAGCCAATGGGCCGAAATTCAGCCTAATGAAAAACTGTTTTTT
TRBV4-2	TRBJ2-4	TRBD2	NA	CASSRLTSGERQYF	TGTGCCAGCAGCCGCTTAACTAGCGGCGAACGACAGTACTTC
TRBV14	TRBJ1-2	NA	NA	CASSQLGGYGYTF	TGTGCCAGCAGCCAATTGGGGGGCTATGGCTACACCTTC
TRBV5-1	TRBJ1-2	TRBD1	NA	CASSPPVTGNYGYTF	TGCGCCAGCAGCCCCCCCGTGACAGGGAACTATGGCTACACCTTC
TRBV5-1	TRBJ1-1	TRBD1	NA	CASSLIGGLTEAFF	TGCGCCAGCAGCTTAATAGGGGGCCTCACTGAAGCTTTCTTT
TRBV10-3	TRBJ2-3	TRBD2	once	CAISAPMAGGRSDTDTQYF	TGTGCCATCAGTGCCCCGATGGCGGGGGGCAGGTCGGACACAGATACGCAGTATTTT
TRBV3-1/TRBV3-2	TRBJ1-2	NA	NA	CASSQDGRGRSYTF	TGTGCCAGCAGCCAAGATGGGAGGGGGAGGAGCTACACCTTC
TRBV11-2	TRBJ2-7	TRBD1	NA	CASSLPSGTGPYEQYF	TGTGCCAGCAGCTTACCAAGCGGGACAGGGCCCTACGAGCAGTACTTC
TRBV30	TRBJ2-7	NA	NA	CAWSVRGRGPYEQYF	TGTGCCTGGAGTGTAAGGGGCAGGGGCCCCTACGAGCAGTACTTC
TRBV28	TRBJ1-4	NA	NA	CASSSRLNEKLFF	TGTGCCAGCAGTTCAAGACTGAATGAAAAACTGTTTTTT
TRBV9	TRBJ2-2	NA	NA	CASSVSVGGTGELFF	TGTGCCAGCAGCGTCTCAGTGGGGGGCACCGGGGAGCTGTTTTTT
TRBV2	TRBJ1-2	NA	NA	CASSVEGHGGPGYTF	TGTGCCAGCAGTGTCGAAGGTCACGGGGGGCCTGGCTACACCTTC
TRBV10-1	TRBJ2-2	NA	NA	CASSDFQGRDTGELFF	TGCGCCAGCAGTGACTTCCAGGGAAGGGACACCGGGGAGCTGTTTTTT
TRBV2	TRBJ1-4	TRBD1	NA	CASSGDRGDEKLFF	TGTGCCAGCAGTGGAGACAGGGGGGATGAAAAACTGTTTTTT
TRBV5-1	TRBJ1-1	TRBD1	NA	CASSSTPGTGFLNTEAFF	TGCGCCAGCAGCTCTACACCTGGGACAGGGTTTCTCAACACTGAAGCTTTCTTT
TRBV25-1	TRBJ1-1	NA	NA	CASSRPGNTEAFF	TGTGCCAGCAGTCGCCCGGGGAACACTGAAGCTTTCTTT
TRBV19	TRBJ1-1	NA	NA	CASSIDRWSSTEAFF	TGTGCCAGTAGTATAGATCGGTGGAGTAGCACTGAAGCTTTCTTT
TRBV6-5	TRBJ1-4	TRBD1	few	CASSYGTGGEKLFF	TGTGCCAGCAGTTACGGGACAGGGGGGGAAAAACTGTTTTTT
TRBV29-1	TRBJ1-2	NA	NA	CSGDPESDGYTF	TGCAGCGGAGACCCGGAGTCAGACGGCTACACCTTC
TRBV29-1	TRBJ1-1	TRBD1	NA	CSVDTGGALNTEAFF	TGCAGCGTAGACACAGGGGGCGCGCTGAACACTGAAGCTTTCTTT
TRBV3-1/TRBV3-2	TRBJ1-3	TRBD1	once	CASRGGRDRGTGNTIYF	TGTGCCAGCAGGGGTGGACGAGACAGGGGAACTGGAAACACCATATATTTT
TRBV2	TRBJ2-1	NA	once	CASSRGIEQFF	TGTGCCAGCAGTAGGGGTATTGAGCAGTTCTTC
TRBV5-6	TRBJ2-5	NA	NA	CASREGSQETQYF	TGTGCCAGCAGGGAGGGATCTCAAGAGACCCAGTACTTC
TRBV10-3	TRBJ1-1	NA	NA	CAISARGVVNTEAFF	TGTGCCATCAGTGCCAGGGGTGTCGTGAACACTGAAGCTTTCTTT
TRBV11-2	TRBJ2-3	TRBD2	NA	CASSRLAGPTYTDTQYF	TGTGCCAGCAGTCGGCTAGCGGGACCCACGTACACAGATACGCAGTATTTT
TRBV6-5	TRBJ2-7	NA	once	CASSPRLLYEQYF	TGTGCCAGCAGTCCCCGACTGCTCTACGAGCAGTACTTC
TRBV9	TRBJ2-1	NA	NA	CASSVMGQGGGNEQFF	TGTGCCAGCAGCGTAATGGGACAGGGCGGGGGGAATGAGCAGTTCTTC
TRBV4-2	TRBJ2-3	TRBD1	NA	CASSPRTGMEDTQYF	TGTGCCAGCAGCCCCCGGACAGGGATGGAGGATACGCAGTATTTT
TRBV25-1	TRBJ2-2	TRBD2	once	CASSDWGLAGEAGELFF	TGTGCCAGCAGTGACTGGGGACTAGCGGGGGAAGCCGGGGAGCTGTTTTTT
TRBV5-1	TRBJ2-3	TRBD2	NA	CASSSGGLGPEVTQYF	TGCGCCAGCAGCTCCGGGGGACTAGGACCGGAGGTTACGCAGTATTTT
TRBV6-4	TRBJ1-5	NA	NA	CAVPGTSQPQHF	TGTGCCGTACCGGGGACTTCTCAGCCCCAGCATTTT
TRBV3-1/TRBV3-2	TRBJ2-3	NA	NA	CASSQTGWGDTQYF	TGTGCCAGCAGCCAAACAGGTTGGGGAGATACGCAGTATTTT
TRBV5-4	TRBJ2-3	NA	NA	CASKKTGLPDTQYF	TGTGCCAGCAAGAAAACAGGGCTCCCAGATACGCAGTATTTT
TRBV13	TRBJ2-7	NA	NA	CASSRTVPSTFSYEQYF	TGTGCCAGCAGCCGGACAGTTCCTTCCACCTTCTCCTACGAGCAGTACTTC
TRBV5-8	TRBJ2-4	NA	once	CASSYRNIGLAKNIQYF	TGTGCCAGCAGCTACAGAAACATCGGCCTAGCCAAAAACATTCAGTACTTC
TRBV3-1/TRBV3-2	TRBJ2-7	TRBD2	NA	CASSSRLAPTYEQYF	TGTGCCAGCAGCTCCCGACTAGCGCCTACCTACGAGCAGTACTTC
TRBV7-9	TRBJ1-3	NA	NA	CASSSVGVTGNTIYF	TGTGCCAGCAGCTCGGTAGGGGTGACTGGAAACACCATATATTTT
TRBV25-1	TRBJ1-1	NA	NA	CASSESRGALNTEAFF	TGTGCCAGCAGTGAATCGCGGGGGGCTTTGAACACTGAAGCTTTCTTT
TRBV5-1	TRBJ1-2	NA	many	CASSLDLGTMGYTF	TGCGCCAGCAGCCTGGATCTGGGGACTATGGGCTACACCTTC
TRBV4-1	TRBJ1-2	TRBD1	NA	CASSPDRVGYGYTF	TGCGCCAGCAGCCCGGACAGGGTGGGCTATGGCTACACCTTC
TRBV5-5	TRBJ1-5	NA	NA	CASSDDFLGNQPQHF	TGTGCCAGCAGCGATGACTTTTTGGGCAATCAGCCCCAGCATTTT
TRBV19	TRBJ1-5	TRBD1	many	CATWDRANQPQHF	TGTGCCACCTGGGACAGAGCCAATCAGCCCCAGCATTTT
TRBV25-1	TRBJ2-2	TRBD1	NA	CASSRTGANTGELFF	TGTGCCAGCTCCCGGACAGGCGCGAACACCGGGGAGCTGTTTTTT
TRBV7-8	TRBJ1-2	NA	NA	CASSLDTTGGYTF	TGTGCCAGCAGCTTAGATACTACGGGGGGCTACACCTTC
TRBV6-5	TRBJ2-3	NA	NA	CASRAGVQITDTQYF	TGTGCCAGCAGGGCAGGGGTTCAAATCACAGATACGCAGTATTTT
TRBV7-6	TRBJ1-2	NA	NA	CASSLAQGYYGYTF	TGTGCCAGCAGCTTAGCGCAGGGGTACTATGGCTACACCTTC
TRBV7-2	TRBJ2-3	TRBD2	NA	CASSYWASGGVDTQYF	TGTGCCAGCAGCTATTGGGCCAGCGGGGGGGTAGATACGCAGTATTTT
TRBV3-1/TRBV3-2	TRBJ2-1	NA	NA	CASSHRRGGRNNEQFF	TGTGCCAGCAGCCACCGAAGGGGCGGCAGAAACAATGAGCAGTTCTTC
TRBV15	TRBJ2-1	NA	NA	CATSRLGGEQFF	TGTGCCACCAGCAGACTAGGGGGTGAGCAGTTCTTC
TRBV9	TRBJ1-2	NA	NA	CASSSYYGYTF	TGTGCCAGCAGCTCCTATTATGGCTACACCTTC
TRBV24-1	TRBJ1-2	NA	few	CATSEPWEDGGYTF	TGTGCCACCAGTGAGCCTTGGGAGGACGGGGGCTACACCTTC
TRBV6-5	TRBJ2-1	NA	NA	CASSYSTGNEQFF	TGTGCCAGCAGTTACTCGACGGGCAATGAGCAGTTCTTC
TRBV25-1	TRBJ2-7	TRBD1	NA	CASSEIAWGQGYEQYF	TGTGCCAGCAGTGAAATCGCGTGGGGACAGGGATACGAGCAGTACTTC
TRBV5-1	TRBJ1-2	TRBD1	NA	CASSLGTGLSSSYGYTF	TGCGCCAGCAGCTTGGGGACAGGGTTATCTTCTTCCTATGGCTACACCTTC
TRBV27	TRBJ2-7	TRBD1	NA	CASRSMGQGGIDEQYF	TGTGCCAGCAGATCTATGGGACAGGGAGGGATAGACGAGCAGTACTTC